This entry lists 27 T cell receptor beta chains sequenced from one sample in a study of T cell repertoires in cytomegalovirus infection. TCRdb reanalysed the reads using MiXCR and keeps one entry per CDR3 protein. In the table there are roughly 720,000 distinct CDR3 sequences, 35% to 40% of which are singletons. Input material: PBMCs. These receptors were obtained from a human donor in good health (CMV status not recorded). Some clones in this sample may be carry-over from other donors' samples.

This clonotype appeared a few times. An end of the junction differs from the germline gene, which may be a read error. The CDR3 protein is CASSLTGLVGTTQYF. CDR3 coding DNA: TGTGCCAGCAGCCTAACGGGACTAGTCGGTACTACGCAGTATTTT. This rearrangement joins TRBV7-3 to TRBJ2-3; 8 nucleotides match TRBD2. CDR3 length: 15 amino acids. The germline CDR1 and CDR2 sequences are SGHTA and FQGTGA.

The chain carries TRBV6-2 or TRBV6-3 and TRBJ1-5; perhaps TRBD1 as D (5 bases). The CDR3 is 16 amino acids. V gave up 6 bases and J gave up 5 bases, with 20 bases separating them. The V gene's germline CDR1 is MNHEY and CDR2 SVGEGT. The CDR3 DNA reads TGTGCCAGCAGCGTCGGGGGAGGCAGGGCCTATCAGCCCCAGCATTTT. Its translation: CASSVGGGRAYQPQHF.

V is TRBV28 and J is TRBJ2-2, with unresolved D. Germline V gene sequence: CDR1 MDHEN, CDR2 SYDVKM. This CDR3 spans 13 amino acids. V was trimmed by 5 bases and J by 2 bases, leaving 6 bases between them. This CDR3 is CASSQLNTGELFF. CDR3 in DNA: TGTGCCAGCAGTCAACTAAACACCGGGGAGCTGTTTTTT.

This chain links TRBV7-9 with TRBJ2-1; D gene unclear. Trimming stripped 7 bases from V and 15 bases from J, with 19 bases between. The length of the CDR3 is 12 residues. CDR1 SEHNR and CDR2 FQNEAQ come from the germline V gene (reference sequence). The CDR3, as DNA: TGTGCCAGCACTCACTTGACCCGAGTGGCGTTCTTC. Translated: CASTHLTRVAFF.

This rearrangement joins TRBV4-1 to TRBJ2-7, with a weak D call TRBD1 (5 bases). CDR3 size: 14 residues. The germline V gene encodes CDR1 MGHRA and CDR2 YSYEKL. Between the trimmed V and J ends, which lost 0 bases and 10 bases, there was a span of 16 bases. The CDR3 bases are TGCGCCAGCAGCCAAGAAGGCCAGGGCCTGGACCAGTACTTC. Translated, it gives CASSQEGQGLDQYF.

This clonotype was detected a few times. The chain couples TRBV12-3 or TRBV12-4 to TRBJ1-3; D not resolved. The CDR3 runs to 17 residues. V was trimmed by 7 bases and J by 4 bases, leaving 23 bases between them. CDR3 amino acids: CASKRDHRVLAGNTIYF. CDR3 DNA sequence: TGTGCCAGCAAGAGGGATCACCGGGTTCTTGCCGGAAACACCATATATTTT.

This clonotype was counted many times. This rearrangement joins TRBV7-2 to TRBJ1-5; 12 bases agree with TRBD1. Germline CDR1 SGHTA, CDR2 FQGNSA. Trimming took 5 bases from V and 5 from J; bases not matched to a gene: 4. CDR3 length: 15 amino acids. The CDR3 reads CASSPGDRGHQPQHF. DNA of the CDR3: TGTGCCAGCAGCCCCGGGGACAGGGGGCATCAGCCCCAGCATTTT.

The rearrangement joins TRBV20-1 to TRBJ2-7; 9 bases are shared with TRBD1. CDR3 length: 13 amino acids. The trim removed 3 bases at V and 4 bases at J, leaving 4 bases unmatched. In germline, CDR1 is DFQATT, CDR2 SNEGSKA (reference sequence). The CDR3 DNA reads TGCAGTGCTAGGGGACAGGGACCTTACGAGCAGTACTTC. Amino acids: CSARGQGPYEQYF.

The CDR3 loop is CASSLVPGAENTIYF. The CDR3 DNA follows: TGTGCCAGCAGCTTAGTCCCGGGCGCAGAAAACACCATATATTTT. The V call is TRBV7-6, the J call TRBJ1-3; no reliable D call. The germline V and J ends were trimmed by 1 base and 6 bases, with 13 bases remaining between them. Looked up from germline, CDR1 is SGHVS and CDR2 is FNYEAQ. The CDR3 totals 15 residues.

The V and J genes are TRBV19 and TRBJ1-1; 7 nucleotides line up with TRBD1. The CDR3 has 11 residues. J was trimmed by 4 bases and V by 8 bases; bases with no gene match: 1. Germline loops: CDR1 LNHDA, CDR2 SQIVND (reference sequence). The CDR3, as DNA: TGTGCCAGTTACAGGGGCACTGAAGCTTTCTTT. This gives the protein CASYRGTEAFF.

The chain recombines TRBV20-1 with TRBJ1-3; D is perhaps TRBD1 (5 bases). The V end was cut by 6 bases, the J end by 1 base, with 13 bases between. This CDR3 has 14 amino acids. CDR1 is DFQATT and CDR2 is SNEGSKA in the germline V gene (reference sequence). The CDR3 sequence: CSARPGTSGNTIYF. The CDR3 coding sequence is TGCAGTGCCCGCCCAGGGACGTCTGGAAACACCATATATTTT.

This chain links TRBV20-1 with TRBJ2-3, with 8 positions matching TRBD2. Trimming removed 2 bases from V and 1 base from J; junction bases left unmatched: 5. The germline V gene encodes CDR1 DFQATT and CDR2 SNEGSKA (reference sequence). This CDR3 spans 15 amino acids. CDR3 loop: CSARKGAGGTDTQYF. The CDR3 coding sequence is TGCAGTGCTAGAAAGGGAGCGGGGGGCACAGATACGCAGTATTTT.

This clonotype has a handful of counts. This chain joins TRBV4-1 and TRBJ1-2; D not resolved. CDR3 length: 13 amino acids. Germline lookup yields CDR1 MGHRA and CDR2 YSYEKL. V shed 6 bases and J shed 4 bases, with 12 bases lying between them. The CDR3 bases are TGCGCCAGCAGTCCCCTTATTTTCTATGGCTACACCTTC. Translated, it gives CASSPLIFYGYTF.

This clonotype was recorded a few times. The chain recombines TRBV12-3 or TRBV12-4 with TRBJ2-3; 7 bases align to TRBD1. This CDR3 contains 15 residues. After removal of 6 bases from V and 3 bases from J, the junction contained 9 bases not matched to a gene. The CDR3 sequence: CASSHRQGGTDTQYF. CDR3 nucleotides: TGTGCCAGCAGCCACCGACAGGGTGGGACAGATACGCAGTATTTT.

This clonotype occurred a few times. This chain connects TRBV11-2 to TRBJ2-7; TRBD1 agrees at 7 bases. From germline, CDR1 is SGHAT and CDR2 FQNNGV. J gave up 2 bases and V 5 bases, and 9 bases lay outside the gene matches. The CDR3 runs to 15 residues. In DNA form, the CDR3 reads TGTGCCAGCAGCCTGGGACAGCAAACCACCTACGAGCAGTACTTC. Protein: CASSLGQQTTYEQYF.

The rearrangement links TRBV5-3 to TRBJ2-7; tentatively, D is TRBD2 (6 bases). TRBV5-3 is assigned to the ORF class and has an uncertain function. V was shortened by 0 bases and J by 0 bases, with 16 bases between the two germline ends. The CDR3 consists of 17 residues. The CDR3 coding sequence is TGTGCCAGAAGCTTGGGGGGGGAGGCAGTTCCCTCCTACGAGCAGTACTTC. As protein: CARSLGGEAVPSYEQYF.

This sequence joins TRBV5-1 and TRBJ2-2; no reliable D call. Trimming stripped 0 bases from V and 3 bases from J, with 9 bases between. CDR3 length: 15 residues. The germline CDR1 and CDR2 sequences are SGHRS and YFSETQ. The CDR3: CASSLDGPHTGELFF. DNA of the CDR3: TGCGCCAGCAGCTTGGACGGACCCCACACCGGGGAGCTGTTTTTT.

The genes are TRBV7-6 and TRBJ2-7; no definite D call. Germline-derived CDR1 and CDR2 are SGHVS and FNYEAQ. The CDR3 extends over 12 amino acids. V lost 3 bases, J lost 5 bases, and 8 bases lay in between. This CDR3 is CASSFTTDEQYF. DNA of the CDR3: TGTGCCAGCAGCTTCACAACAGACGAGCAGTACTTC.

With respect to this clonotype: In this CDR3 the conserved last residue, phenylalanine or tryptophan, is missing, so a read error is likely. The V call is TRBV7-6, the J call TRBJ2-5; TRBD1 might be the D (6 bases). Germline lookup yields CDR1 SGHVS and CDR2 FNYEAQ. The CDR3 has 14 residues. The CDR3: CASSTGDIGETQYL. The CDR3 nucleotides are TGTGCTAGCAGCACCGGGGACATTGGAGAGACCCAGTACTTA.

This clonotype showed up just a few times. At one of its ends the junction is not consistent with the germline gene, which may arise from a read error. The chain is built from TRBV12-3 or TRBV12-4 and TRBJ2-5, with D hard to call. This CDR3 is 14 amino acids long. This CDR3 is CASARVLQQGTQYF. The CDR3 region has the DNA TGTGCCAGCGCCCGGGTCCTTCAACAAGGGACCCAGTACTTC.

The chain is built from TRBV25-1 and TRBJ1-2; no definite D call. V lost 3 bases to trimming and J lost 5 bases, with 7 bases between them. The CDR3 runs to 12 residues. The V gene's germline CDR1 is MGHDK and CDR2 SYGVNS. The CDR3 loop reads CASSDSLYGYTF. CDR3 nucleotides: TGTGCCAGCAGTGACAGTTTATATGGCTACACCTTC.

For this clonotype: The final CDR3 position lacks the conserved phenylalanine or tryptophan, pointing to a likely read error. The CDR3 sequence: CASSLELGKTYEQYL. Written as DNA, the CDR3 is TGTGCCAGCAGCTTAGAACTGGGGAAAACCTACGAGCAGTACTTA. V is TRBV7-8 and J is TRBJ2-7; D call uncertain. CDR1 and CDR2 (germline): SGHVS, FQNEAQ. The CDR3 is 15 residues long. V lost 1 base, J lost 2 bases, and 12 bases lay in between.

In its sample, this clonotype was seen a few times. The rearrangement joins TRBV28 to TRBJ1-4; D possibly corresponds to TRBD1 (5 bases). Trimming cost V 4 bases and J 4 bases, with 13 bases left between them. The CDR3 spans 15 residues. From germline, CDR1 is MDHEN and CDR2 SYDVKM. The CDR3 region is CASSSRRDFNEKLFF. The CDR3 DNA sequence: TGTGCCAGCAGTTCCCGCCGGGACTTTAATGAAAAACTGTTTTTT.

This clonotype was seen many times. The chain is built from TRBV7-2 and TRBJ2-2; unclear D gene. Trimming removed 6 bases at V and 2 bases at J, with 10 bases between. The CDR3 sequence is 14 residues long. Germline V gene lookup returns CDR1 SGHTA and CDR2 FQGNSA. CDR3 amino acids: CASRFRRNTGELFF. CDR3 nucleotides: TGTGCCAGCAGATTCCGACGAAACACCGGGGAGCTGTTTTTT.

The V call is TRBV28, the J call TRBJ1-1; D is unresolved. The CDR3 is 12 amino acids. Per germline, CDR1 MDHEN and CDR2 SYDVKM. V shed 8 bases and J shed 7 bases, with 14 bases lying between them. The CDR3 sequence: CASGILRFEAFF. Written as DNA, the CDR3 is TGTGCCAGCGGGATCCTTAGATTTGAAGCTTTCTTT.

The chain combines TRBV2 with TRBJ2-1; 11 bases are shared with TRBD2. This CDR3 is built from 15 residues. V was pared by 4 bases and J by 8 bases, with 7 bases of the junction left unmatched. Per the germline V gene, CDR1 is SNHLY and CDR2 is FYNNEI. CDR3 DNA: TGTGCCAGCAGTGTTATAGCGGGAGGGGTAGATGAGCAGTTCTTC. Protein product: CASSVIAGGVDEQFF.

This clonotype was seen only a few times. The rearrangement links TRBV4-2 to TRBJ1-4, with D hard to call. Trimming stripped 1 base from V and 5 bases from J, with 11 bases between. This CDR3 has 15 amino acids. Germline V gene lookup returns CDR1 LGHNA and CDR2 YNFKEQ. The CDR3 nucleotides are TGTGCCAGCAGCCAAGCTCCGGGGAAGAATGAAAAACTGTTTTTT. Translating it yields CASSQAPGKNEKLFF.